The following is a TCR beta chain sequence with its context. This clone was detected once. Its antigen is not yet known. No much larger clone is present one base from it, and per-base qualities are unavailable. This entry comes from a study of technical replicates of blood from a few donors (dated by TCRdb to 2015 to 2018). The library was obtained by the immunoSEQ multiplex PCR assay. TCRdb re-hosts the immuneACCESS table, in-frame sequences only. Its copies lack some clones; in the studies checked, an unresolved V gene accounts for under half of them, and the cause for the rest is not known. Present in this sample are about 80,000 clones, more than 85% of which were seen just once. The ten largest clones add up to around 0.42% of the sample. Sequences SNHLY (CDR1) and FYNNEI (CDR2) are obtained from the germline V gene. Deletion took 3 bases off V and 1 base off J, with a span of 6 bases between the germline ends. The CDR3 goes from the cysteine to the phenylalanine over 13 residues. The retained sequence is limited to the CDR3, 39 bases, with the frame set at the first base.

The chain was built from TRBV2 and TRBJ1-1; TRBD1 could be the D gene, as 5 bases match. This clonotype was obtained from a human donor in good health. The sequenced sample was T cells isolated from PBMCs. The DNA sequence is as follows: TGTGCCAGCAGTGACAGGGCGAACACTGAAGCTTTCTTT. The resulting protein is CASSDRANTEAFF. With all but the CDR3 taken from the reference TRBV2 and TRBJ1-1 genes, the full variable domain is: EPEVTQTPSHQVTQMGQEVILRCVPISNHLYFYWYRQILGQKVEFLVSFYNNEISEKSEIFDDQFSVERPDGSNFTLKIRSTKLEDSAMYFCASSDRANTEAFFGQGTRLTVV.